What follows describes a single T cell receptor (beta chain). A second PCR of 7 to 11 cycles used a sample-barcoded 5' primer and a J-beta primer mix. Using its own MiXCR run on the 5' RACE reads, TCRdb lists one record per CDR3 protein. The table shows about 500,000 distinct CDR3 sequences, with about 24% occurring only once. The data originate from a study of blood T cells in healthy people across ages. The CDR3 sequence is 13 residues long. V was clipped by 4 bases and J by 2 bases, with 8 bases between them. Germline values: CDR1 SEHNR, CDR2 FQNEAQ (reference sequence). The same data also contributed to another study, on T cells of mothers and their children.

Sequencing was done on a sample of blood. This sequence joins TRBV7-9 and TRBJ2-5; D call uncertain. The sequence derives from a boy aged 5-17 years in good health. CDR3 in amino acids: CASSSTEQETQYF. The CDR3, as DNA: TGTGCCAGCAGCTCGACGGAGCAAGAGACCCAGTACTTC.